This TCR beta chain was retrieved from a study of CD8 T cells in ankylosing spondylitis. General study points: It appeared that ankylosing spondylitis blood was characterized by a TCR beta motif of several highly homologous variants.

As for this clonotype: What it binds is not known.

V was pared by 5 bases and J by 2 bases, with 11 bases between. The CDR3 is made up of 15 amino acids. In germline, CDR1 is SGHTS, CDR2 YDEGEE. TCRdb itself ran the 5' RACE reads through MiXCR, one entry per CDR3 protein. The top ten hold roughly an eighth of the sample, which has 100,000 or so distinct CDR3 sequences, less than 25% seen once. Sequences were obtained from synovial fluid, either unsorted or a sorted T cell fraction (not recorded which). This receptor was obtained from a male donor with ankylosing spondylitis. The J gene is TRBJ2-6, the V gene TRBV5-8; D ambiguous. CDR3 nucleotide sequence: TGTGCCAGCAGTCCCCTGGGGACTGGGGCCAACGTCCTGACTTTC. This codes for CASSPLGTGANVLTF.